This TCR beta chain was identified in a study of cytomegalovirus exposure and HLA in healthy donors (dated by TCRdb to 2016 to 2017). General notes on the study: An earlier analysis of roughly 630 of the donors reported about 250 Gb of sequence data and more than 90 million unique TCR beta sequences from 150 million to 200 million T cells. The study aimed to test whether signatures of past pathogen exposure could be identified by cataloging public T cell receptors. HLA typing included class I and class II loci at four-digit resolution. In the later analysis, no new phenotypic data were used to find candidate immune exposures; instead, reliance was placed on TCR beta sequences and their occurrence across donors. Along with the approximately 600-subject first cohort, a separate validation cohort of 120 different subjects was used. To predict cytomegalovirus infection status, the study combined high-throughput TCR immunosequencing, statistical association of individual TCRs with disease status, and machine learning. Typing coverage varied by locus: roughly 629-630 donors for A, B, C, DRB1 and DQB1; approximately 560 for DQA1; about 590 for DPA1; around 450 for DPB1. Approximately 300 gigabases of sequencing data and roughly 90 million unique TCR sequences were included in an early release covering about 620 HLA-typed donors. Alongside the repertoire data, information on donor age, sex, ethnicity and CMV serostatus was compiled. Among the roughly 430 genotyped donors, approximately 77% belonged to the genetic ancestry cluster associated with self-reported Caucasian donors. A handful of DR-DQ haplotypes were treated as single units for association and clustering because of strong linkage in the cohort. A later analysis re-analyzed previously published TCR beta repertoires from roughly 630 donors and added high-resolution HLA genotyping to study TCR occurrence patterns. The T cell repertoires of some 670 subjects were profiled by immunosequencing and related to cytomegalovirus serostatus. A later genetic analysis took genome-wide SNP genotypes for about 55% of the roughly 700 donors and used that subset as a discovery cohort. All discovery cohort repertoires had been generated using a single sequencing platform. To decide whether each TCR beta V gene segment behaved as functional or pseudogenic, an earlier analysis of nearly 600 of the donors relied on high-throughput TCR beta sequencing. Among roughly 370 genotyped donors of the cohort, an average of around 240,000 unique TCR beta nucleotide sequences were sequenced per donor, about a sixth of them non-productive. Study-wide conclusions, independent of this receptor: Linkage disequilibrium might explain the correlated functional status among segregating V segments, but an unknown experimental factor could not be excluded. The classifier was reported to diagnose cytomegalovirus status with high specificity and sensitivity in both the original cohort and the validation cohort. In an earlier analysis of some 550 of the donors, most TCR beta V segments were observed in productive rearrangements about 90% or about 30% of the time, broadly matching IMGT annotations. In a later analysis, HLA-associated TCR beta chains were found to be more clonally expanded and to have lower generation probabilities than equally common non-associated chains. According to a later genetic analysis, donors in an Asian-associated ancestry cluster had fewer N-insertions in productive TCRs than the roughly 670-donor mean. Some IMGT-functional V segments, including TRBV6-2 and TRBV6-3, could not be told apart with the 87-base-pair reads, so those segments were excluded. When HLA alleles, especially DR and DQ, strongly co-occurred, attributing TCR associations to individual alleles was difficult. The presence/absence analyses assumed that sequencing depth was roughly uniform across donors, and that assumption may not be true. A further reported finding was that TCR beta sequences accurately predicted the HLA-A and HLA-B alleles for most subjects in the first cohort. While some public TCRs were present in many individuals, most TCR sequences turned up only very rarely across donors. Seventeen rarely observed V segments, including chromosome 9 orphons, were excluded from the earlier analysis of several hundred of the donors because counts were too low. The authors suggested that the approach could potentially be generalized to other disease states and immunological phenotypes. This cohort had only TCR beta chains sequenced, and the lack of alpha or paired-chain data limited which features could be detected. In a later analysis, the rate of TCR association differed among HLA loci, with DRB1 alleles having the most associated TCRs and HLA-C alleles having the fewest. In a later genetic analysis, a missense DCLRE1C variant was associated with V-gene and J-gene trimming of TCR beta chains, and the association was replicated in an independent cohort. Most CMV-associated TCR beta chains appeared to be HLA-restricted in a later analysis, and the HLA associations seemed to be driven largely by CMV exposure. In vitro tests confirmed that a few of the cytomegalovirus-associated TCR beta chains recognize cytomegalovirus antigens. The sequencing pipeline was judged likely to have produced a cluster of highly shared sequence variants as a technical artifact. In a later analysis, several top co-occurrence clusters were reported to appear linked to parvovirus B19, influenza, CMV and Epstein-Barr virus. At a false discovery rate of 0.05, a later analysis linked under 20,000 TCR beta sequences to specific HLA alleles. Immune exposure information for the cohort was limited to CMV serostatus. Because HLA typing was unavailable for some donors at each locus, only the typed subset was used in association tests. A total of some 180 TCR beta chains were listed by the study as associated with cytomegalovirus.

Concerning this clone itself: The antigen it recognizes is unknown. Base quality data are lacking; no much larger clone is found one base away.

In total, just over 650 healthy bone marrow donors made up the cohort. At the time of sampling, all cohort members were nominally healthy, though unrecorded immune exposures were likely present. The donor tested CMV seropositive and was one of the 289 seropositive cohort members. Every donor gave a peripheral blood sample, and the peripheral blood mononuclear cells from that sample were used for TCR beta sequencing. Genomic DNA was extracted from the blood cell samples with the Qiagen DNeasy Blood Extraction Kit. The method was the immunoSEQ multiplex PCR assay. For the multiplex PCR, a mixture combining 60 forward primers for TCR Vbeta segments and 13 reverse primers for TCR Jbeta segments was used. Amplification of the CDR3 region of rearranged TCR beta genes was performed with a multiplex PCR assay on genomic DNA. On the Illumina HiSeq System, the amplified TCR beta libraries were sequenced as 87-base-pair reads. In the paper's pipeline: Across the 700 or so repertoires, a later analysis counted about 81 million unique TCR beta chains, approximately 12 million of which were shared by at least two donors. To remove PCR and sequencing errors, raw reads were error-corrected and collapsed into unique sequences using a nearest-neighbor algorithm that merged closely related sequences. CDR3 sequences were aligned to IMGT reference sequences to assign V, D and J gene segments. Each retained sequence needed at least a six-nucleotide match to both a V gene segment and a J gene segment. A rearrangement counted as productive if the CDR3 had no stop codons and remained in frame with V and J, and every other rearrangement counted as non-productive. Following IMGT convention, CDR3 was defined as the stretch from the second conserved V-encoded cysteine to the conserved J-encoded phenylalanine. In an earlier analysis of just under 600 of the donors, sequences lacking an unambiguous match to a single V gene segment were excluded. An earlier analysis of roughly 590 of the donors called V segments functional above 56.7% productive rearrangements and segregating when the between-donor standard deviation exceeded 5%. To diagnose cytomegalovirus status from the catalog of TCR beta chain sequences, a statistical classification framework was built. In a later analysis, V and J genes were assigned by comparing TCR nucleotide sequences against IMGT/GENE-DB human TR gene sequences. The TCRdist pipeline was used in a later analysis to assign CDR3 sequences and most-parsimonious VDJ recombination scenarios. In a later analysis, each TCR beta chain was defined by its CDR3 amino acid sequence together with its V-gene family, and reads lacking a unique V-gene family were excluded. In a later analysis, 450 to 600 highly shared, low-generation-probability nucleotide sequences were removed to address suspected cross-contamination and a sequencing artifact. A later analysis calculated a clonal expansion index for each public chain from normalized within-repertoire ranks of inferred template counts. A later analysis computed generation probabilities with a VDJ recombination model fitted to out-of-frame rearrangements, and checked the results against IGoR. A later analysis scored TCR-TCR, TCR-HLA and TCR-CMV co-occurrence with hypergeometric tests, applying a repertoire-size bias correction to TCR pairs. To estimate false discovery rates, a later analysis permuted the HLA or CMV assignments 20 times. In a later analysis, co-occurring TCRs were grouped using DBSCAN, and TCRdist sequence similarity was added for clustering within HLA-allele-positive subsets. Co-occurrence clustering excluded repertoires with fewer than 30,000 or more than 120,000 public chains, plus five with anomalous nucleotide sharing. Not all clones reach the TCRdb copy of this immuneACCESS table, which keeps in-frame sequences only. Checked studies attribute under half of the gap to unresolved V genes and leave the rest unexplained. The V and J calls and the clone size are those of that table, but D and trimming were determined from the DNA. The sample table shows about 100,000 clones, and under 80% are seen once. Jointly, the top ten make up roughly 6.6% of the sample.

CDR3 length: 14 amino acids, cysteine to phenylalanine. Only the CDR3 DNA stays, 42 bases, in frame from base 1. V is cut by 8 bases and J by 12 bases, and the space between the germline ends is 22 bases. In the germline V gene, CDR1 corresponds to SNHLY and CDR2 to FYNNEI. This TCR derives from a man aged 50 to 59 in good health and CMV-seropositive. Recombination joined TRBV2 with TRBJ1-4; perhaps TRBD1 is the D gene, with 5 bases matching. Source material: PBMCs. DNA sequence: TGTGCCAGCTCCCCCAGCGCGGCTCAGGGTGAACTGTTTTTT. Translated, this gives CASSPSAAQGELFF.